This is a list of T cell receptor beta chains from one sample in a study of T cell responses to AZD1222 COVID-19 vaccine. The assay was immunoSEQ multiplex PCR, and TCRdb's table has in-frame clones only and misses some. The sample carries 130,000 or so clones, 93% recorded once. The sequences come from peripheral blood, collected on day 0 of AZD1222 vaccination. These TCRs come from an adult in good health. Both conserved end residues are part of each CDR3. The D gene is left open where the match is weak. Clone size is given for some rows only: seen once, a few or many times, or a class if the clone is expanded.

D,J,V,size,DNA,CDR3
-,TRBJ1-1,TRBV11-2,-,TGTGCCAGCAGCTTGGACAGTACTGAAGCTTTCTTT,CASSLDSTEAFF
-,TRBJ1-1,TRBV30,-,TGTGCCTGGAGACCGGGGTGGAACACTGAAGCTTTCTTT,CAWRPGWNTEAFF
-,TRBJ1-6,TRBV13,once,TGTGCCAGCAGACCTACGAAAGGAACGGGGGCGATAAATTCACCCCTCCACTTT,CASRPTKGTGAINSPLHF
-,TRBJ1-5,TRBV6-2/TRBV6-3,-,TGTGCCAGCAGCCTCGACAGTCACAATCAGCCCCAGCATTTT,CASSLDSHNQPQHF
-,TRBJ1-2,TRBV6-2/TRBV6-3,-,TGTGCCAGCAGTTACTCGATGGGAAATGGCTACACCTTC,CASSYSMGNGYTF
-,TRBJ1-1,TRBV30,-,TGTGCCTGGAGTGTAGGTTTTCAAGGTGAAGCTTTCTTT,CAWSVGFQGEAFF
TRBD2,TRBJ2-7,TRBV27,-,TGTGCCAGCATCCGTACTAGCGGATCCTACGAGCAGTACTTC,CASIRTSGSYEQYF
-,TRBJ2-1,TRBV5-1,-,TGCGCCAGCAGCTCAAGAAACCTCGAAATGACTTCTTCCCGCTACAATGAGCAGTTCTTC,CASSSRNLEMTSSRYNEQFF
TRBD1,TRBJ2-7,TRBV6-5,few,TGTGCCAGCAGTTACTCGAACAGGGGGCTCTACGAGCAGTACTTC,CASSYSNRGLYEQYF
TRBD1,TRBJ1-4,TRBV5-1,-,TGCGCCAGCAGTCCGATACAGGGGACCGATGAAAAACTGTTTTTT,CASSPIQGTDEKLFF
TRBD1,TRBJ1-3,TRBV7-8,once,TGTGCCAGCAGCTCCCAGGCCGGGACAGGGGGACGAGGAAACACCATATATTTT,CASSSQAGTGGRGNTIYF